These 5 T cell receptor beta chains share one sample of origin, sequenced in a study of blood T cell repertoires in COVID-19. The repertoire was sequenced with immunoSEQ multiplex PCR; TCRdb's copy has only in-frame clones and lacks some. The table records 150,000 to 200,000 clones, 70% to 90% of them present only once. The material sequenced was peripheral blood. These receptors all come from a man between 65 and 80 years old with active or convalescent COVID-19.

The chain employs TRBV19 and TRBJ1-1, with TRBD1 matching 9 bases. Germline CDR1 reads LNHDA; CDR2 reads SQIVND (reference sequence). This CDR3 comprises 12 residues. The ends lost 10 bases at V and 5 bases at J; junction bases unmatched: 5. CDR3 coding DNA: TGTGCCACCTGGGACAGGGTGACTGAAGCTTTCTTT. Translated, it gives CATWDRVTEAFF.

The J gene is TRBJ1-3, the V gene TRBV27; 7 nucleotides align to TRBD1. Germline-derived CDR1 and CDR2 are MNHEY and SMNVEV (reference sequence). The CDR3 totals 15 residues. V lost 8 bases to trimming and J lost 0 bases; unmatched junction nucleotides: 7. CDR3 sequence (DNA): TGTGCCAGCGGGGACAGAGCAAACTCTGGAAACACCATATATTTT. This gives the protein CASGDRANSGNTIYF.

V is TRBV6-6 and J is TRBJ1-1; 9 bases are shared with TRBD1. CDR1 is MNHNY, CDR2 SVGAGI, per germline (reference sequence). Germline trimming cut 5 bases from V and 5 bases from J; bases unmatched to any gene: 12. This CDR3 is built from 16 residues. CDR3 sequence reads: CASSPRGQGYGTEAFF. CDR3 DNA: TGTGCCAGCAGTCCTCGAGGACAGGGGTATGGGACTGAAGCTTTCTTT.

This sequence joins TRBV7-3 and TRBJ1-5, with TRBD1 as a possible D gene (6 bases). CDR3 length: 13 amino acids. V was trimmed by 9 bases and J by 0 bases, leaving 9 bases between them. Germline assignment: CDR1 SGHTA and CDR2 FQGTGA. The CDR3 sequence is CASAQGSNQPQHF. Here the CDR3 DNA reads TGTGCCAGTGCACAGGGTAGCAATCAGCCCCAGCATTTT.

The V call is TRBV7-2, the J call TRBJ1-6, with D tentatively TRBD1 (5 bases). CDR1 SGHTA and CDR2 FQGNSA come from the germline V gene. Trimming removed 4 bases at V and 8 bases at J, with 18 bases between. The CDR3 extends over 16 amino acids. The CDR3 here is CASSSQGGVRDSPLHF. The CDR3 DNA sequence: TGTGCCAGCAGCTCCCAGGGCGGCGTAAGGGATTCACCCCTCCACTTT.